This is a list of T cell receptor beta chains from one sample in a study of T cell responses to AZD1222 COVID-19 vaccine. Repertoires were generated with immunoSEQ multiplex PCR, while TCRdb's copy carries only in-frame clones and drops some. The sample records 100,000 to 150,000 clones, under 90% being singletons. The sequenced sample was peripheral blood, obtained on day 0 of AZD1222 vaccination. The receptors originated from an adult in good health. The CDR3 runs from the conserved cysteine through the conserved F or W.

TRBJ1-2 TRBV28 CASSFVQGDYGYTF
TRBJ2-4 TRBV4-1 CASSQGDRASYF
TRBJ1-2 TRBV12-3/TRBV12-4 CASSFGRYGYTF
TRBJ2-1 TRBV5-3 CASRDTQSSSYNEQFF
TRBJ1-2 TRBV5-6 CASSLGQDNYGYTF
TRBJ1-3 TRBV5-1 CASSLGDRFAGNTIYF
TRBJ1-2 TRBV19 CASSKGDTTNYGYTF
TRBJ1-1 TRBV18 CASSNYGIRGGTEAFF
TRBJ2-5 TRBV29-1 CSAAIGETQYF
TRBJ2-2 TRBV11-3 CASSPISGQAYTGELFF
TRBJ1-2 TRBV19 CASSIPLTGSYGYTF
TRBJ2-5 TRBV11-1 CASSLELAKGTQYF
TRBJ1-2 TRBV7-2 CASSDPDRGYTGYTF
TRBJ2-7 TRBV7-9 CASSLYGTDYEQYF
TRBJ1-6 TRBV28 CASSFTRTGGNSPLHF